These 16 T cell receptor beta chains were sequenced from one sample in a study of graft-versus-host responses after intestinal transplantation. The repertoire was sequenced with immunoSEQ multiplex PCR; TCRdb's copy has only in-frame clones and lacks some. The sample yields roughly 25,000 clones, around nine tenths seen once. The sample in question was PBMCs, obtained 38 to 40 days after intestinal transplant. The receptors were gathered from a human patient who received an intestinal transplant, so some T cells may come from the graft donor.

The chain recombines TRBV25-1 with TRBJ1-2, with D maybe TRBD1 (5 bases). Germline CDR1 reads MGHDK; CDR2 reads SYGVNS. Trimming took 8 bases from V and 6 from J, leaving 16 bases between them. This CDR3 is 13 amino acids long. CDR3 sequence (DNA): TGTGCCAGCTGGGGGGGACTGACGGATGGCTACACCTTC. This gives the protein CASWGGLTDGYTF.

The chain combines TRBV7-9 with TRBJ1-2; D may be TRBD1 (5 bases). V lost 3 bases, J lost 4 bases, and 15 bases lay in between. Germline lookup yields CDR1 SEHNR and CDR2 FQNEAQ (reference sequence). The CDR3 is 15 residues long. CDR3 bases: TGTGCCAGCAGCTTGGGGTGGGGCAGACCCTATGGCTACACCTTC. Encoded protein: CASSLGWGRPYGYTF.

The chain joins TRBV9 to TRBJ2-2; D may match TRBD1 or TRBD2 (5 bases each). Germline V gives CDR1 SGDLS, CDR2 YYNGEE. V lost 0 bases and J lost 0, with 9 bases in between. The CDR3 has 16 residues. The CDR3 region has the DNA TGTGCCAGCAGCGTAGAATCGGGGCCGAACACCGGGGAGCTGTTTTTT. Its protein product is CASSVESGPNTGELFF.

V gene TRBV27 combines with J gene TRBJ2-5; D gene unclear. With the DNA end fitting TRBJ2-7 better, the J assignment may be wrong. Germline-derived CDR1 and CDR2 are MNHEY and SMNVEV (reference sequence). This CDR3 region has 13 residues. The CDR3 spells CASSLSQFYEQYF. The CDR3 DNA reads TGTGCCAGCAGTTTATCTCAGTTTTACGAGCAGTACTTC.

The gene calls are TRBV6-6 and TRBJ1-2; weak D call: TRBD1 (5 bases). Per the germline V gene, CDR1 is MNHNY and CDR2 is SVGAGI (reference sequence). The CDR3 covers 13 residues. V was cut by 8 bases and J by 4 bases, with 14 bases left in between. The CDR3 DNA sequence: TGTGCCAGCGTCGGGGAGGGGACCTATGGCTACACCTTC. Protein product: CASVGEGTYGYTF.

The chain links TRBV13 to TRBJ2-7; D assignment may be TRBD1 or TRBD2 (6 bases each). Germline V gene lookup returns CDR1 PRHDT and CDR2 FYEKMQ (reference sequence). The CDR3 runs to 12 residues. Trimming removed 5 bases at V and 6 bases at J, with 11 bases between. The CDR3 DNA is TGTGCCAGCAGCGAGGAGGGGGGCGAGCAGTACTTC. It translates to CASSEEGGEQYF.

The rearrangement uses TRBV6-6 and TRBJ1-2; 9 positions match TRBD1. The CDR3 has 14 amino acids. Germline CDR1 and CDR2: MNHNY and SVGAGI (reference sequence). V trimming: 1 base; J trimming: 3 bases; junction bases outside the gene matches: 0. CDR3 residues: CASSYYRGHYGYTF. Here the CDR3 DNA reads TGTGCCAGCAGTTACTACAGGGGGCACTATGGCTACACCTTC.

The chain links TRBV18 to TRBJ2-7, with TRBD2 matching 9 bases. The CDR3 is made up of 14 amino acids. V lost 2 bases, J lost 2 bases, and 1 base stayed unmatched. Per the germline V gene, CDR1 is KGHSH and CDR2 is LQKENI. The CDR3 region has the DNA TGTGCCAGCTCACCAGTAGCGGGAGCCTACGAGCAGTACTTC. Protein: CASSPVAGAYEQYF.

The rearrangement links TRBV11-2 to TRBJ2-1, with 12 bases fitting TRBD2. Germline CDR1 and CDR2: SGHAT and FQNNGV. The CDR3 covers 18 residues. J lost 10 bases, V lost 5 bases, and 18 bases had no gene match. CDR3 protein: CASSDPSRASGRAQEQFF. The CDR3 DNA follows: TGTGCCAGCAGCGACCCAAGCAGGGCTAGCGGGAGGGCTCAGGAGCAGTTCTTC.

This sequence joins TRBV28 and TRBJ2-1; maybe TRBD2 (5 bases). Trimming took 5 bases from V and 5 from J, leaving 25 bases between them. Germline-derived CDR1 and CDR2 are MDHEN and SYDVKM. This CDR3 contains 18 residues. The CDR3 DNA reads as TGTGCCAGCAGTACCGTCATGGGGAGCTACCAAGAAGACAATGAGCAGTTCTTC. As protein: CASSTVMGSYQEDNEQFF. The whole variable domain, remainder taken from reference TRBV28 and TRBJ2-1, is DVKVTQSSRYLVKRTGEKVFLECVQDMDHENMFWYRQDPGLGLRLIYFSYDVKMKEKGDIPEGYSVSREKKERFSLILESASTNQTSMYLCASSTVMGSYQEDNEQFFGPGTRLTVL.

This clone was seen just once. The chain joins TRBV7-2 to TRBJ1-1; D remains unclear. The CDR3 consists of 17 residues. Trimming took 5 bases from V and 4 from J, leaving 23 bases between them. The V gene's germline CDR1 is SGHTA and CDR2 FQGNSA. The CDR3 sequence: CASSLKSLRAIPTEAFF. The CDR3 bases are TGTGCCAGCAGCCTAAAATCGCTACGTGCCATCCCCACTGAAGCTTTCTTT.

The chain recombines TRBV10-2 with TRBJ2-3; D gene ambiguous. V lost 2 bases and J 6 bases, leaving 3 bases between the germline ends. Germline CDR1 WSHSY, CDR2 SAAADI. The CDR3 extends over 11 amino acids. The chain's CDR3 is CASSEADTQYF. CDR3 DNA: TGCGCCAGCAGTGAGGCTGATACGCAGTATTTT.

The chain combines TRBV5-1 with TRBJ2-7; D uncertain. The V gene lost 7 bases and the J gene lost 5 bases, with 13 bases spanning the gap. The germline V gene encodes CDR1 SGHRS and CDR2 YFSETQ. The CDR3 runs to 12 residues. The CDR3 loop reads CASREAMNEQYF. CDR3 in DNA: TGCGCCAGCCGCGAGGCCATGAACGAGCAGTACTTC. The full variable domain, with the rest looked up from reference TRBV5-1 and TRBJ2-7, is KAGVTQTPRYLIKTRGQQVTLSCSPISGHRSVSWYQQTPGQGLQFLFEYFSETQRNKGNFPGRFSGRQFSNSRSEMNVSTLELGDSALYLCASREAMNEQYFGPGTRLTVT.

The V and J genes are TRBV5-5 and TRBJ1-1; weak D call: TRBD1 (6 bases). This CDR3 region has 15 residues. V was clipped by 0 bases and J by 2 bases, with 11 bases between them. Germline V gene sequence: CDR1 SGHKS, CDR2 YYEKEE (reference sequence). The CDR3 nucleotides are TGTGCCAGCAGCTTGGTATGGGGACAAAACACTGAAGCTTTCTTT. This gives the protein CASSLVWGQNTEAFF.

V gene TRBV6-1 combines with J gene TRBJ2-1; 7 bases are shared with TRBD2. CDR1 is MNHNS and CDR2 is SASEGT in the germline V gene. The V and J ends lost 7 bases and 4 bases, in that order; junction bases with no gene match: 4. The CDR3 sequence is 13 residues long. The CDR3 here is CASNWDYYNEQFF. The CDR3 DNA reads as TGTGCCAGCAACTGGGACTATTACAATGAGCAGTTCTTC.

This clone was counted once. The gene calls are TRBV4-1 and TRBJ1-6; D uncertain. This CDR3 spans 19 amino acids. Trimming took off 0 bases at V and 6 bases at J, with 21 bases between the two ends. Germline V CDR1 and CDR2: MGHRA, YSYEKL. CDR3 loop: CASSQDILREVVFNSPLHF. The CDR3 DNA reads TGCGCCAGCAGCCAAGATATTTTGAGGGAAGTGGTTTTTAATTCACCCCTCCACTTT.